This T cell receptor beta chain was documented in a study of T cell repertoires in cytomegalovirus infection (dated by TCRdb to about 2019). Study-level background: The peptide stimulations were aimed at well-studied HLA-B-restricted epitopes as well as recently identified HLA-C-restricted CMV epitopes, whose presentation resists viral immunomodulation. Donor HLA type was relevant to the analysis, as public TCR beta signatures indicated carriage of CMV infection together with the matching HLA type.

The sample's treatment or condition label is to be understood as: in vitro stimulation with specific CMV peptide epitopes to enrich CMV-specific T cells. The CDR3 starts with the cysteine, ends with the phenylalanine, and has 16 residues. Only the CDR3 part of the read is kept: 48 bases, read in frame from the first base. CDR1 and CDR2 (SGHTA, FQGTGA) derive from the germline V gene. V loses 2 bases of germline sequence and J loses 0 bases, and the interval between the two ends is 11 bases. Instrument used: Illumina HiSeq 1500. The public reads were reprocessed in TCRdb via fastp at Q25 and MiXCR, keeping in-frame beta chains. Each CDR3 protein appears once, grouped with its most common genes and DNA. For this sample the table gives 75,000 to 100,000 distinct CDR3 sequences, of which roughly half were detected only once. The ten largest clones represent approximately 95% of the sample. Worth noting for this clonotype: There is no known antigen for this receptor. Qualities for individual bases were not recorded, and no much larger clone is one base off.

Summary of the overall study and its limitations: The ex vivo response was dominated by HLA-C-restricted CMV-specific TCR beta clonotypes, and the single most frequent clonotype in two of eight donors was supplied by these HLA-C-restricted clonotypes. Cumulative frequency of public TCR beta family members discriminated carriers of CMV infection plus the relevant HLA type in this cohort and an independent roughly 320-donor cohort.

Rearrangement joined TRBV7-3 to TRBJ2-1, and perhaps TRBD2 as D gene, on 6 matching bases. This TCR was recovered from a human donor in good health (CMV status not recorded). Some clones in this sample may be carry-over from other donors' samples. Source: CD8+ T cells from cultured PBMCs, taken from culture after CMV antigen stimulation. The CDR3 reads CASSLERASSYNEQFF. The nucleotide sequence is given as TGTGCCAGCAGCTTAGAGCGGGCGAGCTCCTACAATGAGCAGTTCTTC.